The next 11 T cell receptor beta chains were all read from a single sample in a study of shared clonotypes between healthy human individuals. The repertoire was sequenced with immunoSEQ multiplex PCR; TCRdb's copy has only in-frame clones and lacks some. Among about 700,000 clones listed, around 74% were seen once. Sequenced material: memory CD4+ T cells sorted from blood. Subset specified: CD45RA-negative fraction. These TCRs come from a woman aged 30 to 39 in good health.

The chain is built from TRBV9 and TRBJ1-1; D gene ambiguous. The CDR3 spans 13 residues. Looked up from germline, CDR1 is SGDLS and CDR2 is YYNGEE. Trimming shortened V by 3 bases and J by 2 bases, and 8 bases separated the two germline ends. CDR3 nucleotide sequence: TGTGCCAGCAGCGACAGACACAACACTGAAGCTTTCTTT. It encodes CASSDRHNTEAFF.

This clone was observed a handful of times. The chain has TRBV7-2 and TRBJ1-5; 7 bases align to TRBD1. The CDR3 contains 15 residues. Germline-derived CDR1 and CDR2 are SGHTA and FQGNSA. The trim removed 4 bases at V and 0 bases at J, leaving 3 bases unmatched. CDR3 bases: TGTGCCAGCAGCTACAGGGGTTATAGCAATCAGCCCCAGCATTTT. The encoded protein is CASSYRGYSNQPQHF.

V usage is TRBV19 and J usage is TRBJ1-5, with D perhaps matching TRBD1 (5 bases). The V end was cut by 9 bases, the J end by 2 bases, with 14 bases between. The CDR3 spans 14 residues. Germline CDR1 is LNHDA and CDR2 is SQIVND (reference sequence). CDR3 sequence (DNA): TGTGCCAGCACACGTGGGGGTGGCAATCAGCCCCAGCATTTT. It encodes CASTRGGGNQPQHF.

V usage is TRBV7-9 and J usage is TRBJ2-7; TRBD1 agrees at 11 bases. Germline V lookup: CDR1 SEHNR, CDR2 FQNEAQ (reference sequence). The length of the CDR3 is 15 residues. V dropped 5 bases and J dropped 0; count of bases not matched to a gene: 3. The CDR3 coding sequence is TGTGCCAGCAGCCTCGGGACAGGGGGCTCCTACGAGCAGTACTTC. This encodes CASSLGTGGSYEQYF. The complete variable domain, with remaining parts taken from reference TRBV7-9 and TRBJ2-7, reads DTGVSQNPRHKITKRGQNVTFRCDPISEHNRLYWYRQTLGQGPEFLTYFQNEAQLEKSRLLSDRFSAERPKGSFSTLEIQRTEQGDSAMYLCASSLGTGGSYEQYFGPGTRLTVT.

The chain links TRBV19 to TRBJ2-2, with 7 bases matching TRBD2. This CDR3 contains 15 residues. The V segment lost 4 bases and the J segment 2 bases; nucleotides outside the gene matches: 4. The germline CDR1 and CDR2 sequences are LNHDA and SQIVND (reference sequence). The CDR3 DNA reads TGTGCCAGTAGTACGACGGGGGGAAACACCGGGGAGCTGTTTTTT. Its protein is CASSTTGGNTGELFF.

This clone was observed once. The rearrangement links TRBV7-6 to TRBJ2-2, with no clear D. The CDR3 is made up of 13 amino acids. CDR1 SGHVS and CDR2 FNYEAQ come from the germline V gene. V lost 5 bases and J 6 bases, leaving 10 bases between the germline ends. CDR3 DNA: TGTGCCAGCAGCCCCGGGTACGCCGGGGAGCTGTTTTTT. Its translation: CASSPGYAGELFF.

Comments on this clone: The same CDR3 arises from other DNA sequences in this sample as well. The J gene is TRBJ2-2, the V gene TRBV18; D is possibly TRBD1 (5 bases). V was cut by 2 bases and J by 1 base, with 5 bases left in between. The length of the CDR3 is 14 residues. Looked up from germline, CDR1 is KGHSH and CDR2 is LQKENI. CDR3 sequence (DNA): TGTGCCAGCTCACCAGGACAGAACACCGGGGAGCTGTTTTTT. Translated: CASSPGQNTGELFF.

This clone was found a few times. The V gene is TRBV2, the J gene TRBJ2-1, with D hard to call. The CDR3 is made up of 10 amino acids. The germline V gene encodes CDR1 SNHLY and CDR2 FYNNEI. The V gene lost 8 bases and the J gene lost 15 bases, with 14 bases spanning the gap. This chain's CDR3 is CASQEFRLFF. CDR3 DNA: TGTGCCAGCCAAGAGTTCAGGCTGTTCTTC.

The chain combines TRBV6-5 with TRBJ2-2, with TRBD1 matching over 7 bases. Germline assignment: CDR1 MNHEY and CDR2 SVGAGI. The CDR3 length is 15 residues. Trimming removed 11 bases from V and 1 base from J; junction bases left unmatched: 10. The CDR3 region is CAALPGTVNTGELFF. The CDR3 DNA reads as TGTGCCGCCCTACCCGGGACAGTGAACACCGGGGAGCTGTTTTTT.

The gene calls are TRBV5-1 and TRBJ2-3; 10 bases align to TRBD2. Germline V gives CDR1 SGHRS, CDR2 YFSETQ. Unmatched junction bases numbered 6, after V lost 1 base and J lost 4 bases. This CDR3 is built from 16 residues. The CDR3 DNA sequence: TGCGCCAGCAGCTTGACCTTAGCGGGAGGTGCAGATACGCAGTATTTT. This sequence encodes CASSLTLAGGADTQYF.

The J gene is TRBJ2-2, the V gene TRBV19; TRBD2 might be the D (6 bases). CDR1 is LNHDA, CDR2 SQIVND, per germline (reference sequence). The CDR3 has 14 residues. V lost 10 bases to trimming and J lost 6 bases, with 18 bases between them. The CDR3 spells CATSLIGGAGELFF. The DNA for the CDR3 is TGTGCCACATCCCTTATCGGGGGAGCCGGGGAGCTGTTTTTT.